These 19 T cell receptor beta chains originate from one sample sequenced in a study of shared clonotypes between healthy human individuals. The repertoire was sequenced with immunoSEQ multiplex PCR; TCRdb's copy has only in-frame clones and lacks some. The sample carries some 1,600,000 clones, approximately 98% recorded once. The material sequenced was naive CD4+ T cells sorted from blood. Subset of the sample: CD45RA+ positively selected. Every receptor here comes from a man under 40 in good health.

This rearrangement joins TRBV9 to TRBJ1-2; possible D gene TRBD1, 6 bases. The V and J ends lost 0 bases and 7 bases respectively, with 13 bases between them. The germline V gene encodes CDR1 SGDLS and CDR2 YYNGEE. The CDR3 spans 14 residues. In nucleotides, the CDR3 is TGTGCCAGCAGCGTAGTAGCCGACAGGTCTGGCTACACCTTC. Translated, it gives CASSVVADRSGYTF.

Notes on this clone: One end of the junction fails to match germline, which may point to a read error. The CDR3 DNA reads TGTGCCAGCAGGCCACCGGGACAGTGGCAGTCCTTC. It yields the protein CASRPPGQWQSF. The chain employs TRBV28 and TRBJ1-2; 7 bases are shared with TRBD1. The CDR3 covers 12 residues. Per germline, CDR1 MDHEN and CDR2 SYDVKM.

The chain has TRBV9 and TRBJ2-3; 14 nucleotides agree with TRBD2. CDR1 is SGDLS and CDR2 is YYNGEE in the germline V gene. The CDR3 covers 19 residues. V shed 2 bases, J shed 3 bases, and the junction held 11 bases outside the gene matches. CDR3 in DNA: TGTGCCAGCAGCGTTAGAGGGACTAGCGGGAGTCTGTGGACAGATACGCAGTATTTT. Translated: CASSVRGTSGSLWTDTQYF. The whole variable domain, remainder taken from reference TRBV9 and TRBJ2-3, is DSGVTQTPKHLITATGQRVTLRCSPRSGDLSVYWYQQSLDQGLQFLIQYYNGEERAKGNILERFSAQQFPDLHSELNLSSLELGDSALYFCASSVRGTSGSLWTDTQYFGPGTRLTVL.

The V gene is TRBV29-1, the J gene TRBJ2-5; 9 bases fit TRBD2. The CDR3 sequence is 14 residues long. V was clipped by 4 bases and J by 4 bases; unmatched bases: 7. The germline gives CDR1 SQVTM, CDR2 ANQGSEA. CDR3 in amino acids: CSVVAGVIGETQYF. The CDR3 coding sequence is TGCAGCGTTGTAGCGGGAGTAATTGGAGAGACCCAGTACTTC.

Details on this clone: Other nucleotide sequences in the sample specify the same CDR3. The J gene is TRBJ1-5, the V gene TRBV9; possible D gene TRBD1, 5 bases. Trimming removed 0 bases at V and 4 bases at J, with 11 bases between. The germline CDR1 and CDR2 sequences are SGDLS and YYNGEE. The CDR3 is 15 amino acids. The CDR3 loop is CASSVGAGGNQPQHF. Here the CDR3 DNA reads TGTGCCAGCAGCGTAGGTGCGGGGGGGAATCAGCCCCAGCATTTT.

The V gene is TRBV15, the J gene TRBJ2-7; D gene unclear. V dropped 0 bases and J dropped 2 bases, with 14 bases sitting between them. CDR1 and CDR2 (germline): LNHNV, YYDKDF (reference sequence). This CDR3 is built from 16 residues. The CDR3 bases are TGTGCCACCAGCAGAGAGATTCTGCAGGATACCTACGAGCAGTACTTC. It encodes CATSREILQDTYEQYF.

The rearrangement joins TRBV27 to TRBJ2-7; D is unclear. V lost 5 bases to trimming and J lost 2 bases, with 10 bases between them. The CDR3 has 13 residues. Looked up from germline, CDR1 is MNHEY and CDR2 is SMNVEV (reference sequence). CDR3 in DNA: TGTGCCAGCAGTCCCGAGCCGCCCTACGAGCAGTACTTC. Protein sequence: CASSPEPPYEQYF.

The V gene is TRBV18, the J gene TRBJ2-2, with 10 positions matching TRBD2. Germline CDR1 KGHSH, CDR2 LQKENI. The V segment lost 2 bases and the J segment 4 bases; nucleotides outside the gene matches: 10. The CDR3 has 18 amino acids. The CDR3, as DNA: TGTGCCAGCTCACCAATCTCTAGCGGGAGTGTTAGCACCGGGGAGCTGTTTTTT. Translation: CASSPISSGSVSTGELFF.

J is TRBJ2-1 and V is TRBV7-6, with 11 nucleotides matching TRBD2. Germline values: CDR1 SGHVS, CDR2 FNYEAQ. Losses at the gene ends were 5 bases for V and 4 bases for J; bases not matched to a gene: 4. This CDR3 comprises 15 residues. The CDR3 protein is CASSLSGRVYNEQFF. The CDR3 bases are TGTGCCAGCAGCCTTAGCGGGAGGGTGTACAATGAGCAGTTCTTC. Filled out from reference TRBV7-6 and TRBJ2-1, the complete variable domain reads GAGVSQSPRYKVTKRGQDVALRCDPISGHVSLYWYRQALGQGPEFLTYFNYEAQQDKSGLPNDRFSAERPEGSISTLTIQRTEQRDSAMYRCASSLSGRVYNEQFFGPGTRLTVL.

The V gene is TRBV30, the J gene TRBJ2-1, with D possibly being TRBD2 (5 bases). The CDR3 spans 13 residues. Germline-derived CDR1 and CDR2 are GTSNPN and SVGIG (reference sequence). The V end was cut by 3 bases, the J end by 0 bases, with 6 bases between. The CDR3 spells CAWRAGSYNEQFF. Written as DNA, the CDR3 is TGTGCCTGGAGGGCGGGCTCCTACAATGAGCAGTTCTTC.

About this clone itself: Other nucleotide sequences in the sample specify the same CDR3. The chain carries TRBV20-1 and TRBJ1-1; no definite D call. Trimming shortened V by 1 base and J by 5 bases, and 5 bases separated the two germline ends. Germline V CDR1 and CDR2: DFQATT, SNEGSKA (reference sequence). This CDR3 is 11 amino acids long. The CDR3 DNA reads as TGCAGTGCTAGAGTAGGAACTGAAGCTTTCTTT. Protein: CSARVGTEAFF.

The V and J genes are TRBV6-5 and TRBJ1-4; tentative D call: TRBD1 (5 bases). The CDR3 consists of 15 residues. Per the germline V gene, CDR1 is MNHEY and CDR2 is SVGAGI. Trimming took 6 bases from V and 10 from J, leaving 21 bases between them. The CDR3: CASSPPGLLGGKLFF. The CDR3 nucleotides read TGTGCCAGCAGCCCCCCAGGACTCCTGGGGGGAAAACTGTTTTTT.

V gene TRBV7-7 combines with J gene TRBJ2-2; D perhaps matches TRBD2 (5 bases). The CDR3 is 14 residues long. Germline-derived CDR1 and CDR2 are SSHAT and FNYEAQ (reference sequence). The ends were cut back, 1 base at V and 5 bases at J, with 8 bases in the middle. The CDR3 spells CASSLGRATGELFF. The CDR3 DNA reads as TGTGCCAGCAGCTTAGGGCGGGCTACCGGGGAGCTGTTTTTT.

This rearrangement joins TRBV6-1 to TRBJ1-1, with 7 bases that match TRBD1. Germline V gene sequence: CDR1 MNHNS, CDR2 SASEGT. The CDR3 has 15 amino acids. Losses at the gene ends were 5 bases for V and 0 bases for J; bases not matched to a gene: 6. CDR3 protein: CASSSQTGMNTEAFF. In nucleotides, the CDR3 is TGTGCCAGCAGTTCCCAGACAGGGATGAACACTGAAGCTTTCTTT.

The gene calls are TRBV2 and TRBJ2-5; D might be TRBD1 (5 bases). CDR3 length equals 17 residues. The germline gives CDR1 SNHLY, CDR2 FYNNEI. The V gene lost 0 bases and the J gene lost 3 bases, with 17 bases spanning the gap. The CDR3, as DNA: TGTGCCAGCAGTGAAGCGCCAGGGTTGGTTCTAAAAGAGACCCAGTACTTC. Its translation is CASSEAPGLVLKETQYF.

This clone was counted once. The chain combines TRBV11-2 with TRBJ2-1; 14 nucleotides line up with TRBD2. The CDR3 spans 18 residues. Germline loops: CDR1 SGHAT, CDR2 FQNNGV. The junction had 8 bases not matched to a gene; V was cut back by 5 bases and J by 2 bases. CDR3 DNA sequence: TGTGCCAGCAGCCCAAGGACTAGCGGGAGGCTGGCCTACAATGAGCAGTTCTTC. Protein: CASSPRTSGRLAYNEQFF.

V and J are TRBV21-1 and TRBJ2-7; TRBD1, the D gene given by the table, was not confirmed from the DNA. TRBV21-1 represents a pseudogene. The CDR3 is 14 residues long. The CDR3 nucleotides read TGTGCCAGCAGCAAAGAGGCAGGGCGCTACGAGCAGTACTTC. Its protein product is CASSKEAGRYEQYF.

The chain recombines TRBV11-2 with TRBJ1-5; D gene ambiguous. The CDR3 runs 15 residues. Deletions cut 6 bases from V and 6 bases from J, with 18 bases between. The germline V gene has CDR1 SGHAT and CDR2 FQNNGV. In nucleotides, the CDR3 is TGTGCCAGCAGTAACCTGGGAGGGTTGGGTCAGCCCCAGCATTTT. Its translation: CASSNLGGLGQPQHF.

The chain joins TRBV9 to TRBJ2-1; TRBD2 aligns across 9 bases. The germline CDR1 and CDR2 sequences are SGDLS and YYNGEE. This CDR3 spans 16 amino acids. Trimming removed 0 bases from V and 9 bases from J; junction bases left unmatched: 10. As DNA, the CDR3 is TGTGCCAGCAGCGTAGGAGCGGGAGGAATGGAATCTGAGCAGTTCTTC. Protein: CASSVGAGGMESEQFF.